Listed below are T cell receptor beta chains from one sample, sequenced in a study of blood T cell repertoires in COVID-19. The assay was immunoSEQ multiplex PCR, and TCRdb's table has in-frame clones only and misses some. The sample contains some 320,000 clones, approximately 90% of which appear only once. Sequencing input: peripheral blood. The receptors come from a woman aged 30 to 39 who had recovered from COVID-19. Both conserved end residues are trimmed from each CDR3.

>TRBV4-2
ASSQVTSQGDNEQF
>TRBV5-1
ASSSTGSSNQPQH
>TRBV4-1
ASSRQTGTNQPQH
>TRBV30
AWSVKYRGLETQY
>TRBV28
ASTYRGSGNQPQH
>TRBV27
ASSKGRQETQY
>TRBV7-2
ASSFIAGGYNEQF
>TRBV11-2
ASSLDESGTGGFKPQH
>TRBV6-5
ASMAGLGTGELF
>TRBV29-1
SVGAGTDYGYT
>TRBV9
ASSELDAETQY
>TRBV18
ASSPGRIQETQY
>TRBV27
ASSIPSLVAGGRDEQF
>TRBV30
AWSRSSGANVLT
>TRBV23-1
ASSQSRQGSTDTQY
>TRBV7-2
ASSFQVATNEKLF
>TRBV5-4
ASSLGQGIYEQY
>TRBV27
ASSFIAGGPGNEQF
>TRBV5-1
ASSIRQGSLNTEAF
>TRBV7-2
ASSNGLASYEQY
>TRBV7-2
ASSLGPGIHQPQH
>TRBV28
ASRSSGNYGYT
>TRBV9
ASSTTPGSGWGNTIY
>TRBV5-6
ASSPPGQGKSETQY
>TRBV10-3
AISDDSNGYT
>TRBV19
ASSGGLLKDYGYT
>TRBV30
AWSDSLYGYT
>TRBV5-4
ASSWGGPGGTEAF
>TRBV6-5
ASRPSGGTYEQY
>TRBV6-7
ASSYRGASCGNTIY
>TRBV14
ASSRGQGSFYGYT
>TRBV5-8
ASSLGGNEKLF
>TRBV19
ASSIPGAGGLSNEQF
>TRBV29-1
SVEEAAGATSKNIQY
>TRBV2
ASRGSTGTNSPLH
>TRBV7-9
ASSAYATGNYGYT
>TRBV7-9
ASSRREILGEKLF
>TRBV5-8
ASSIFGSSYNEQF
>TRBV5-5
ASRRDSNTGELF
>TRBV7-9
ASQDRLYGYT
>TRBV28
ASTRTGGSGEQY
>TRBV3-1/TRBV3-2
ASSRWRGPYNEQF
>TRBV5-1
ASSLGGPGNTIY
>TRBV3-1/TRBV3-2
ASSQDRGGPIISGANVLT
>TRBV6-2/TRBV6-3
ASSILSTGVSNQPQH
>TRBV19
ASSTATGSVYGYT
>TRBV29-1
SSSGAESNYGYT
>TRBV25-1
ASSETGPTNEKLF